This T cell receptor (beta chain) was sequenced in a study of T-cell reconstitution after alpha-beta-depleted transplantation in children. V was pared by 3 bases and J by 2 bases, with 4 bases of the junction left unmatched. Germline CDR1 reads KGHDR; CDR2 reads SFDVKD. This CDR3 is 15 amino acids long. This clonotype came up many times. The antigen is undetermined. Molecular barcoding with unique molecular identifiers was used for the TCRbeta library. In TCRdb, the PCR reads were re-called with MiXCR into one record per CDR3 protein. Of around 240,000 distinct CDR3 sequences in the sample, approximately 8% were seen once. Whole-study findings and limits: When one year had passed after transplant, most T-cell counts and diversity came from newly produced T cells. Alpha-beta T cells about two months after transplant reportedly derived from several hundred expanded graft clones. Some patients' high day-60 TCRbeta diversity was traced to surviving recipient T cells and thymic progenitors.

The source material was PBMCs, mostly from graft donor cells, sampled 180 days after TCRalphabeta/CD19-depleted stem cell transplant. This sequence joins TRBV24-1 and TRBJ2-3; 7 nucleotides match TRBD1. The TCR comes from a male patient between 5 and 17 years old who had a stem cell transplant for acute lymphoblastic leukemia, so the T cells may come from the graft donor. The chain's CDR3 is CATSDPGTATDTQYF. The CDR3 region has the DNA TGTGCCACCAGTGATCCCGGGACAGCCACAGATACGCAGTATTTT.